This TCR beta chain was observed in a study of blood T cell repertoires in COVID-19. For the study at large: The United States, Italy and Spain provided the acute and convalescent COVID-19 samples. PBMCs, B-cell-depleted T cells, or T cells provided the cDNA or gDNA that made up the material.

Authors' data handling: Nucleated cell counts were estimated from reference gene primer amplification. TCRdb keeps only in-frame clones here, not all; method: immunoSEQ multiplex PCR. D and trimming were read from the DNA, whereas the V and J calls and clone size are those reported in that table. This sample has some 250,000 clones; around 88% occur once, and the top ten carry roughly 3.1%. Participants had their cohort set by participant-reported clinical history. With V trimmed by 6 bases and J by 6 bases, 10 bases remained unmatched. The germline V gene encodes CDR1 SEHNR and CDR2 FQNEAQ (reference sequence). CDR3 length: 15 amino acids.

This chain joins TRBV7-9 and TRBJ2-1; TRBD2 agrees at 8 bases. The TCR comes from a woman aged 40 to 50 with acute COVID-19. Sequencing was done on a sample of PBMCs or T cells enriched from blood (not recorded which). The CDR3 is CASSISGSSVNEQFF. In DNA, the CDR3 is TGTGCCAGCAGTATAAGCGGGAGTTCAGTCAATGAGCAGTTCTTC.